The following is a TCR beta chain sequence with its context. These data come from a study of CD8 T cells in Susac syndrome. Random hexamers primed reverse transcription of 0.5 to 1 ug RNA. The amplification used immunoSEQ multiplex PCR on TCR beta CDR3; it spanned 54 Vbeta and 13 Jbeta. TCRdb re-analysed the immunoSEQ multiplex PCR reads in MiXCR, keeping a single row per CDR3 protein. The sample carries over 150,000 distinct CDR3 sequences, around 94% recorded once. From germline, CDR1 is SNHLY and CDR2 FYNNEI. The CDR3 loop spans 16 amino acids. The V and J ends lost 6 bases and 4 bases, in that order; junction bases with no gene match: 11. Sequencing targeted TCR beta in blood CD8+ and CD4+ T cells. Each Susac syndrome patient had definite or probable disease by recently defined criteria.

Sequenced: CD4+ T cells from PBMCs. The chain joins TRBV2 to TRBJ2-2; 7 bases map to TRBD1. The sequence was obtained from a human donor with Susac syndrome. CDR3: CASSTKPGQSTGELFF. CDR3 bases: TGTGCCAGCAGCACCAAACCGGGACAGAGCACCGGGGAGCTGTTTTTT.